The 25 T cell receptor beta chains reported below all come from one sample, sequenced in a study of T-cell memory formation after mild COVID-19. TCRdb reprocessed the 5' RACE reads via MiXCR and lists one record per CDR3 protein. The sample has 380,000 or so distinct CDR3 sequences, around an eighth seen once. Sequenced input: PBMCs or a T cell subset sorted from them (not recorded which). The receptors stem from a man between 18 and 35 years old who had mild COVID-19 (a few samples of this study predate the infection). Cell type and time point are not known.

This clonotype was counted between two and nine times. V usage is TRBV18 and J usage is TRBJ2-5; D unresolved. Germline values: CDR1 KGHSH, CDR2 LQKENI. The V gene lost 8 bases and the J gene lost 1 base, with 11 bases spanning the gap. This CDR3 contains 13 residues. The CDR3 bases are TGTGCCAGCGGAACGACGGGCCAAGAGACCCAGTACTTC. Protein: CASGTTGQETQYF. Filled out from reference TRBV18 and TRBJ2-5, the complete variable domain reads NAGVMQNPRHLVRRRGQEARLRCSPMKGHSHVYWYRQLPEEGLKFMVYLQKENIIDESGMPKERFSAEFPKEGPSILRIQQVVRGDSAAYFCASGTTGQETQYFGPGTRLLVL.

DNA for the CDR3: TGTGCCAGCAGCTCACAGGGGCTGGGCAATCAGCCCCAGCATTTT. This translates into CASSSQGLGNQPQHF. The chain joins TRBV7-3 to TRBJ1-5; TRBD1 aligns across 7 bases. The V gene end was trimmed by 4 bases and the J gene end by 2 bases; junction bases not matched to a gene: 5. The germline gives CDR1 SGHTA, CDR2 FQGTGA. This CDR3 is built from 15 residues. The variable domain in full, with the rest retrieved from reference TRBV7-3 and TRBJ1-5, is GAGVSQTPSNKVTEKGKYVELRCDPISGHTALYWYRQSLGQGPEFLIYFQGTGAADDSGLPNDRFFAVRPEGSVSTLKIQRTERGDSAVYLCASSSQGLGNQPQHFGDGTRLSIL.

The chain links TRBV5-5 to TRBJ1-2; D is undetermined. Per germline, CDR1 SGHKS and CDR2 YYEKEE (reference sequence). This CDR3 region has 14 residues. The germline V and J ends were trimmed by 0 bases and 3 bases, with 9 bases remaining between them. The DNA of the CDR3 is TGTGCCAGCAGCTTGGATACGGGAGACTATGGCTACACCTTC. This sequence encodes CASSLDTGDYGYTF.

Only a few counts were recorded for this clonotype. The CDR3 DNA sequence: TGTGCCAGCAGCCAGGGGGAGTCATACGAGCAGTACTTC. Translation gives CASSQGESYEQYF. The J gene is TRBJ2-7, the V gene TRBV6-5, with 7 bases aligning to TRBD1. Germline assignment: CDR1 MNHEY and CDR2 SVGAGI. This CDR3 comprises 13 residues. After removal of 6 bases from V and 4 bases from J, the junction contained 6 bases not matched to a gene.

This clonotype was found many times. V and J are TRBV9 and TRBJ2-1, with TRBD2 matching over 16 bases. Germline CDR1 SGDLS, CDR2 YYNGEE. V was clipped by 1 base and J by 7 bases; unmatched bases: 11. This CDR3 comprises 19 residues. This CDR3 is CASSVLGTSGGDKRNEQFF. The CDR3, as DNA: TGTGCCAGCAGCGTACTTGGGACTAGCGGGGGGGATAAGAGGAATGAGCAGTTCTTC.

This clonotype was picked up a small number of times. This sequence joins TRBV29-1 and TRBJ2-3; 8 nucleotides agree with TRBD1. The CDR3 spans 13 residues. Germline V gene data show CDR1 as SQVTM and CDR2 as ANQGSEA. V shed 7 bases, J shed 2 bases, and the junction held 5 bases outside the gene matches. The DNA for the CDR3 is TGCAGCGCCCAGGGGGCCAACACAGATACGCAGTATTTT. It encodes CSAQGANTDTQYF.

The V call is TRBV5-4, the J call TRBJ2-2; D might be TRBD1 or TRBD2, each matching 6 bases. CDR3 length: 17 amino acids. V was cut by 0 bases and J by 1 base, with 13 bases left in between. Looked up from germline, CDR1 is SGHNT and CDR2 is YYREEE (reference sequence). The CDR3 spells CASSLASGALNTGELFF. In nucleotides, the CDR3 is TGTGCCAGCAGCTTGGCTTCGGGGGCCTTGAACACCGGGGAGCTGTTTTTT.

This clonotype has only one observation. The V and J genes are TRBV27 and TRBJ2-7; 10 bases line up with TRBD1. V was pared by 5 bases and J by 6 bases, with 10 bases of the junction left unmatched. The germline gives CDR1 MNHEY, CDR2 SMNVEV (reference sequence). The CDR3 is 15 amino acids. CDR3 region: CASSGLGTGAPEQYF. As DNA, the CDR3 is TGTGCCAGCAGTGGCCTCGGGACAGGGGCTCCCGAGCAGTACTTC.

This clonotype showed up just a few times. This chain connects TRBV5-1 to TRBJ2-3; 8 bases fit TRBD2. CDR3 size: 15 residues. CDR1 SGHRS and CDR2 YFSETQ come from the germline V gene. The V segment lost 4 bases and the J segment 6 bases; nucleotides outside the gene matches: 10. The DNA of the CDR3 is TGCGCCAGCAGCGGTAGCGGGGACCGAGGGGATACGCAGTATTTT. This translates into CASSGSGDRGDTQYF. Looking up the rest from reference TRBV5-1 and TRBJ2-3 gives the full variable domain: KAGVTQTPRYLIKTRGQQVTLSCSPISGHRSVSWYQQTPGQGLQFLFEYFSETQRNKGNFPGRFSGRQFSNSRSEMNVSTLELGDSALYLCASSGSGDRGDTQYFGPGTRLTVL.

The table lists this clonotype with a few counts. The CDR3 is CSAPGTGGIYGYTF. The CDR3 DNA sequence: TGCAGTGCCCCAGGGACAGGGGGCATCTATGGCTACACCTTC. The J gene is TRBJ1-2, the V gene TRBV20-1, with 12 nucleotides matching TRBD1. The CDR3 consists of 14 residues. J gave up 4 bases and V 6 bases, and 6 bases lay outside the gene matches. The germline CDR1 and CDR2 sequences are DFQATT and SNEGSKA (reference sequence).

The rearrangement uses TRBV11-2 and TRBJ2-1; D ambiguous. The CDR3 length is 16 residues. V was cut by 0 bases and J by 0 bases, with 9 bases left in between. Germline V gene sequence: CDR1 SGHAT, CDR2 FQNNGV. The CDR3: CASSLDLSSSYNEQFF. The CDR3 region has the DNA TGTGCCAGCAGCTTAGATCTTAGCAGCTCCTACAATGAGCAGTTCTTC.

This sequence joins TRBV7-9 and TRBJ2-1; D possibly corresponds to TRBD2 (6 bases). CDR1 is SEHNR and CDR2 is FQNEAQ in the germline V gene (reference sequence). The CDR3 has 15 amino acids. Trimming took 5 bases from V and 8 from J, leaving 19 bases between them. CDR3 sequence: CASSTPGLGYDEQFF. CDR3 bases: TGTGCCAGCAGCACTCCGGGACTGGGGTACGATGAGCAGTTCTTC.

The rearrangement uses TRBV6-5 and TRBJ1-1; no clear D gene. The CDR3 length is 14 residues. Germline CDR1 reads MNHEY; CDR2 reads SVGAGI. V was cut by 4 bases and J by 0 bases, with 9 bases left in between. The CDR3 DNA reads TGTGCCAGCAGTTCCAGAGTAATGAACACTGAAGCTTTCTTT. Translating gives CASSSRVMNTEAFF.

This clonotype was seen many times. The chain joins TRBV11-2 to TRBJ2-2; 9 bases map to TRBD1. The germline V gene has CDR1 SGHAT and CDR2 FQNNGV. The CDR3 length is 15 residues. V shed 4 bases and J 7 bases; nucleotides not matched to a gene: 7. The chain's CDR3 is CASSSNRGLGGELFF. For the CDR3, the DNA is TGTGCCAGCAGCTCGAACAGGGGGCTGGGCGGGGAGCTGTTTTTT.

The chain joins TRBV7-9 to TRBJ2-2; the D call may be TRBD1 or TRBD2 (5 bases each). V lost 7 bases and J lost 5, with 17 bases in between. The germline V gene encodes CDR1 SEHNR and CDR2 FQNEAQ (reference sequence). This CDR3 is 15 amino acids long. This CDR3 is CASNRRDGLTGELFF. For the CDR3, the DNA is TGTGCCAGCAACAGACGGGACGGACTGACCGGGGAGCTGTTTTTT. Using reference TRBV7-9 and TRBJ2-2 for the parts outside the CDR3, the full variable domain is DTGVSQNPRHKITKRGQNVTFRCDPISEHNRLYWYRQTLGQGPEFLTYFQNEAQLEKSRLLSDRFSAERPKGSFSTLEIQRTEQGDSAMYLCASNRRDGLTGELFFGEGSRLTVL.

The V gene is TRBV5-1, the J gene TRBJ2-4, with 8 bases aligning to TRBD2. With 2 bases clipped from V and 9 bases from J, the junction kept 7 bases outside the gene matches. In germline, CDR1 is SGHRS, CDR2 YFSETQ. This CDR3 has 14 amino acids. The CDR3 protein is CASSFGLAVGIQYF. CDR3 in DNA: TGCGCCAGCAGCTTCGGACTAGCAGTTGGCATTCAGTACTTC.

This chain uses TRBV6-5 with TRBJ2-3; TRBD2 agrees at 16 bases. Germline values: CDR1 MNHEY, CDR2 SVGAGI. This CDR3 is built from 16 residues. V trimming: 5 bases; J trimming: 8 bases; junction bases outside the gene matches: 7. In DNA, the CDR3 is TGTGCCAGCAGTCAGGGACTAGCGGGGGGGCTGGCTACGCAGTATTTT. As protein: CASSQGLAGGLATQYF.

This chain connects TRBV3-1 to TRBJ1-1, with TRBD1 as a possible D gene (5 bases). CDR1 is LGHDT, CDR2 YNNKEL, per germline (reference sequence). V gave up 4 bases and J gave up 6 bases, with 18 bases separating them. There are 15 residues in the CDR3. CDR3 amino acids: CASSPQGARVAEAFF. Here the CDR3 DNA reads TGTGCCAGCAGCCCGCAGGGAGCTCGGGTGGCTGAAGCTTTCTTT.

The V call is TRBV29-1, the J call TRBJ2-2, with D tentatively TRBD2 (5 bases). With 4 bases removed from V and 3 bases from J, the gap between germline ends came to 9 bases. The germline V gene encodes CDR1 SQVTM and CDR2 ANQGSEA. This CDR3 spans 13 amino acids. The CDR3 is CSVGRGDTGELFF. The CDR3 nucleotides read TGCAGCGTTGGACGGGGAGACACCGGGGAGCTGTTTTTT.

This clonotype has more than one count but fewer than ten. V gene TRBV14 combines with J gene TRBJ2-7; D gene uncertain. V dropped 1 base and J dropped 6 bases, with 10 bases sitting between them. The CDR3 runs 13 residues. Germline CDR1 SGHDN, CDR2 FVKESK. The CDR3 sequence is CASSQGVSAEQYF. The CDR3 coding sequence is TGTGCCAGCAGCCAAGGGGTGAGCGCCGAGCAGTACTTC.

This clonotype was detected only a few times. The CDR3 region has the DNA TGCAGTGCTAGAGACGGCAGGCCCCAAGAGACCCAGTACTTC. Amino acids: CSARDGRPQETQYF. The rearrangement links TRBV20-1 to TRBJ2-5; D ambiguous. CDR1 DFQATT and CDR2 SNEGSKA come from the germline V gene (reference sequence). With 0 bases removed from V and 1 base from J, the gap between germline ends came to 9 bases. The CDR3 has 14 amino acids.

This clonotype was detected a few times. The V call is TRBV5-1, the J call TRBJ2-3; 7 nucleotides agree with TRBD1. The length of the CDR3 is 14 residues. In germline, CDR1 is SGHRS, CDR2 YFSETQ. V shed 1 base, J shed 5 bases, and the junction held 4 bases outside the gene matches. As DNA, the CDR3 is TGCGCCAGCAGCTTGTTACAGGGGTTAGATACGCAGTATTTT. Encoded protein: CASSLLQGLDTQYF.

This clonotype has a handful of counts. This chain joins TRBV4-2 and TRBJ2-2; possible D gene TRBD2, 5 bases. Trimming removed 3 bases at V and 5 bases at J, with 10 bases between. Per germline, CDR1 LGHNA and CDR2 YNFKEQ. The CDR3 consists of 14 residues. The CDR3 DNA follows: TGTGCCAGCAGCCAGGGAGATGGGACCGGGGAGCTGTTTTTT. It translates to CASSQGDGTGELFF.

This clonotype was picked up many times. The chain has TRBV12-3 or TRBV12-4 and TRBJ2-2, with unresolved D. The germline V and J ends were trimmed by 7 bases and 1 base, with 7 bases remaining between them. The CDR3 is made up of 13 amino acids. The CDR3 sequence is CASTDRNTGELFF. DNA for the CDR3: TGTGCCAGCACCGACCGGAACACCGGGGAGCTGTTTTTT.

This clonotype was recorded at least ten times. V and J are TRBV20-1 and TRBJ2-7; D gene unclear. V was trimmed by 3 bases and J by 9 bases, leaving 15 bases between them. The CDR3 length is 12 residues. From germline, CDR1 is DFQATT and CDR2 SNEGSKA (reference sequence). The CDR3 DNA follows: TGCAGTGCTAGTGGGGATCCTTTTGGGCAGTACTTC. It codes for CSASGDPFGQYF.